This passage covers 13 T cell receptor beta chains from one sample sequenced in a study of blood T cell repertoires in COVID-19. Assay used: immunoSEQ multiplex PCR; TCRdb lists only in-frame clones, some missing. This repertoire shows approximately 86,000 clones, around four fifths found once; its top ten account for around 3.1%. The sample consisted of peripheral blood. These receptors originate from a man aged 45-60 years with acute or convalescent COVID-19.

The chain recombines TRBV7-2 with TRBJ2-1, with TRBD2 matching over 7 bases. CDR3 size: 15 residues. The germline CDR1 and CDR2 sequences are SGHTA and FQGNSA. V lost 5 bases and J lost 0; bases outside the gene matches: 4. The CDR3 loop is CASSQRGYSYNEQFF. The CDR3 DNA reads TGTGCCAGCAGCCAGCGGGGTTACTCCTACAATGAGCAGTTCTTC.

The genes are TRBV23-1 and TRBJ1-5, with 7 bases aligning to TRBD1. TRBV23-1 carries the ORF label, with uncertain function. The CDR3 consists of 18 residues. Losses at the gene ends were 6 bases for V and 1 base for J; bases not matched to a gene: 15. CDR3 sequence reads: CASRETGHNMVSNQPQHF. CDR3 nucleotides: TGCGCCAGCAGAGAGACAGGGCATAATATGGTGAGCAATCAGCCCCAGCATTTT.

V is TRBV4-3 and J is TRBJ1-2, with 7 positions matching TRBD1. The trim removed 4 bases at V and 0 bases at J, leaving 8 bases unmatched. Germline V CDR1 and CDR2: LGHNA, YSLEER. The CDR3 extends over 16 amino acids. For the CDR3, the DNA is TGCGCCAGCAGCCTTCAACCGGGACAGACTAACTATGGCTACACCTTC. This encodes CASSLQPGQTNYGYTF.

The chain uses TRBV16 and TRBJ2-5, with a tentative D call TRBD1 (5 bases). The CDR3 loop spans 15 amino acids. Deletions cut 2 bases from V and 0 bases from J, with 10 bases between. The germline gives CDR1 KGHSY, CDR2 FQNENV. The CDR3 DNA reads as TGTGCCAGCAGCCAAAGGGAAGGGGACCAAGAGACCCAGTACTTC. Amino acid sequence: CASSQREGDQETQYF.

This clone has just one count. V is TRBV5-1 and J is TRBJ2-1; 8 bases map to TRBD2. Unmatched junction bases numbered 20, after V lost 5 bases and J lost 10 bases. Germline loops: CDR1 SGHRS, CDR2 YFSETQ. The CDR3 loop spans 17 amino acids. The DNA for the CDR3 is TGCGCCAGCAGAGTAAATAAACCGGGACTAGTGGGTTTAGAGCAGTTCTTC. Its protein is CASRVNKPGLVGLEQFF.

The chain is built from TRBV7-2 and TRBJ2-3, with a tentative D call TRBD2 (5 bases). V gave up 0 bases and J gave up 2 bases, with 18 bases separating them. Per germline, CDR1 SGHTA and CDR2 FQGNSA. CDR3 length equals 18 residues. In DNA, the CDR3 is TGTGCCAGCAGCTTAGCCGTTGGCTGGGGAGCCTTCACAGATACGCAGTATTTT. Translating gives CASSLAVGWGAFTDTQYF.

This rearrangement joins TRBV2 to TRBJ2-7, with TRBD2 identical over 7 bases. The CDR3 covers 10 residues. Trimming cost V 8 bases and J 11 bases; bases outside gene matches: 6. CDR1 SNHLY and CDR2 FYNNEI come from the germline V gene. CDR3 amino acids: CASRGEHEYF. The CDR3 nucleotides read TGTGCCAGCCGGGGGGAGCACGAGTACTTC.

V gene TRBV9 combines with J gene TRBJ2-2; tentative D call: TRBD2 (6 bases). Germline CDR1 is SGDLS and CDR2 is YYNGEE. The CDR3 is made up of 16 amino acids. V was trimmed by 1 base and J by 7 bases, leaving 17 bases between them. CDR3 amino acids: CASSVSLREQVGELFF. The CDR3 DNA sequence: TGTGCCAGCAGCGTATCATTACGGGAGCAAGTCGGGGAGCTGTTTTTT.

V gene TRBV4-3 combines with J gene TRBJ2-6; D possibly corresponds to TRBD1 (6 bases). Trimming shortened V by 0 bases and J by 4 bases, and 10 bases separated the two germline ends. The CDR3 spans 16 residues. CDR1 LGHNA and CDR2 YSLEER come from the germline V gene. The CDR3 DNA sequence: TGCGCCAGCAGCCAAGAAGGGGGTACCGGGGCCAACGTCCTGACTTTC. It is translated as CASSQEGGTGANVLTF.

This clone was found a few times. The chain combines TRBV5-4 with TRBJ2-7; 12 bases are shared with TRBD2. Germline V gene sequence: CDR1 SGHNT, CDR2 YYREEE (reference sequence). The CDR3 totals 16 residues. Unmatched junction bases numbered 10, after V lost 4 bases and J lost 5 bases. In DNA form, the CDR3 reads TGTGCCAGCAGCAAGCTAGCGGGAGGGCTGTTGGACGAGCAGTACTTC. Translating it yields CASSKLAGGLLDEQYF.

The gene calls are TRBV9 and TRBJ2-5, with 9 bases matching TRBD1. Losses at the gene ends were 0 bases for V and 4 bases for J; bases not matched to a gene: 7. Germline CDR1 is SGDLS and CDR2 is YYNGEE. The CDR3 sequence is 16 residues long. The CDR3 sequence is CASSVGPGQGAETQYF. The CDR3 DNA follows: TGTGCCAGCAGCGTAGGACCGGGACAGGGTGCAGAGACCCAGTACTTC.

The CDR3 region is CASFTSSYEQYF. Written as DNA, the CDR3 is TGTGCCAGCTTTACCAGCTCCTACGAGCAGTACTTC. The genes are TRBV27 and TRBJ2-7; D is ambiguous. Trimming took 8 bases from V and 0 from J, leaving 8 bases between them. CDR3 length equals 12 residues. Germline V lookup: CDR1 MNHEY, CDR2 SMNVEV (reference sequence).

This clone was seen a handful of times. CDR3 sequence reads: CATSRDGMAVEAFF. CDR3 DNA: TGTGCCACCAGCAGAGATGGTATGGCAGTTGAAGCTTTCTTT. This rearrangement joins TRBV15 to TRBJ1-1; D ambiguous. The CDR3 is 14 residues long. Per germline, CDR1 LNHNV and CDR2 YYDKDF (reference sequence). Deletions cut 0 bases from V and 7 bases from J, with 12 bases between. The variable domain in full, completed from reference TRBV15 and TRBJ1-1, reads DAMVIQNPRYQVTQFGKPVTLSCSQTLNHNVMYWYQQKSSQAPKLLFHYYDKDFNNEADTPDNFQSRRPNTSFCFLDIRSPGLGDTAMYLCATSRDGMAVEAFFGQGTRLTVV.